What follows are 23 T cell receptor beta chains derived from one specimen sequenced in a study of tumor and adjacent non-tumor tissue in lung cancer. A modified ARM-PCR protocol with three rounds of nested PCR amplified TCRbeta. TCRdb called the multiplex PCR reads again in MiXCR, with one record for every CDR3 protein. Of approximately 75,000 distinct CDR3 sequences listed, over 70% are singletons. RNA was extracted from bulk tissue without any cell sorting. Sequencing used lung tumor tissue. All receptors come from a woman aged 45-65 years with non-small cell lung cancer.

This clonotype was recorded once. One junction end disagrees with the germline gene, perhaps due to a read error. The chain recombines TRBV20-1 with TRBJ2-1; 11 bases fit TRBD2. The CDR3 is 16 amino acids. CDR1 DFQATT and CDR2 SNEGSKA come from the germline V gene (reference sequence). CDR3 amino acids: CSPRASGRSQYNEQFF. CDR3 DNA sequence: TGCAGTCCTAGGGCTAGCGGGAGGTCTCAGTACAATGAGCAGTTCTTT.

This chain uses TRBV20-1 with TRBJ2-2; 8 bases are a match to TRBD2. J lost 3 bases, V lost 1 base, and 1 base had no gene match. The germline CDR1 and CDR2 sequences are DFQATT and SNEGSKA (reference sequence). The CDR3 consists of 14 residues. In DNA form, the CDR3 reads TGCAGTGCTAGAGCAGCGGGAGACACCGGGGAGCTGTTTTTT. Protein sequence: CSARAAGDTGELFF.

V gene TRBV11-2 combines with J gene TRBJ2-1; TRBD1 is a possible D gene (7 bases). The germline gives CDR1 SGHAT, CDR2 FQNNGV. V was clipped by 7 bases and J by 9 bases, with 25 bases between them. CDR3 length: 16 amino acids. CDR3 DNA sequence: TGTGCCAGCAACCCAGGGGGGTTAGCAGGAGTAGGTGAGCAGTTCTTC. The encoded protein is CASNPGGLAGVGEQFF.

The gene calls are TRBV20-1 and TRBJ2-7, with D maybe TRBD1 (6 bases). Between the trimmed V and J ends, which lost 4 bases and 2 bases, there was a span of 9 bases. The CDR3 spans 12 residues. Germline V gene sequence: CDR1 DFQATT, CDR2 SNEGSKA (reference sequence). For the CDR3, the DNA is TGCAGTGCTAATGACAGGACCTACGAGCAGTACTTC. Amino acid sequence: CSANDRTYEQYF.

Remarks on this clonotype: Relative to the germline gene, one junction end is altered; a read error may explain this. The chain uses TRBV11-2 and TRBJ2-5; possibly TRBD1 for D (5 bases). This CDR3 is built from 14 residues. CDR1 and CDR2 (germline): SGHAT, FQNNGV. CDR3 sequence: CASSPQARAEAQYF. For the CDR3, the DNA is TGTGCCAGCAGCCCTCAAGCCAGGGCAGAGGCCCAATACTTC.

A few counts support this clonotype. Since a much larger clone is just one base distant, this may be a read error. The V call is TRBV30, the J call TRBJ1-2; 9 bases fit TRBD1. This CDR3 has 16 residues. In germline, CDR1 is GTSNPN, CDR2 SVGIG (reference sequence). The DNA for the CDR3 is TGTGTCTGGAGGCCACAGGGGGCGACCAGTAACTATGGCTACACCTTC. This encodes CVWRPQGATSNYGYTF.

As concerns this clonotype: Germline is not matched at one junction end, which may reflect a read error. V and J are TRBV6-5 and TRBJ2-7; TRBD2 aligns across 11 bases. CDR1 is MNHEY, CDR2 SVGAGI, per germline. The CDR3 has 14 residues. CDR3 DNA: TGTGTCAGCAGATTTAGCGGGAGGGTTGGCGAGCAGTACTTC. Its protein is CVSRFSGRVGEQYF.

To note about this clonotype: The germline gene is not matched at one end of the junction; a read error may be the cause. The J gene is TRBJ1-5, the V gene TRBV4-1; no clear D. CDR1 and CDR2 from the germline V gene are MGHRA and YSYEKL. The CDR3 consists of 15 residues. Here the CDR3 reads CASNQYGGANQPQHF. CDR3 sequence (DNA): TGCGCCAGCAACCAATACGGCGGAGCCAATCAGCCCCAGCATTTT.

V usage is TRBV20-1 and J usage is TRBJ1-2; D unclear. CDR3 length equals 13 residues. Germline V gene sequence: CDR1 DFQATT, CDR2 SNEGSKA (reference sequence). V was pared by 3 bases and J by 4 bases, with 12 bases between. CDR3 protein: CSASLNGGYGYTF. The CDR3 DNA is TGCAGTGCTAGCCTCAATGGAGGCTATGGCTACACCTTC.

This clonotype was recorded at least ten times. This chain joins TRBV2 and TRBJ2-5; 8 nucleotides line up with TRBD1. Germline CDR1 is SNHLY and CDR2 is FYNNEI. This CDR3 spans 14 amino acids. V shed 6 bases and J 4 bases; nucleotides not matched to a gene: 7. The CDR3 sequence is CASSGTGSRETQYF. The CDR3 coding sequence is TGTGCCAGCAGCGGGACAGGATCCCGAGAGACCCAGTACTTC.

This clonotype has at least ten counts. The V and J genes are TRBV5-1 and TRBJ2-7; the match to TRBD1 covers 7 bases. The CDR3 is made up of 15 amino acids. Germline-derived CDR1 and CDR2 are SGHRS and YFSETQ. Trimming took 1 base from V and 3 from J; bases not matched to a gene: 7. The CDR3 region has the DNA TGCGCCAGCAGCTTGAGACGGGACAGAATCTACGAGCAGTACTTC. Its protein is CASSLRRDRIYEQYF.

This clonotype was seen once. Compared with germline, one end of the junction differs, possibly owing to a read error. This sequence joins TRBV10-1 and TRBJ2-1; D is possibly TRBD1 or TRBD2 (6 bases each). The germline V gene has CDR1 WNHNN and CDR2 SYGVQD (reference sequence). The CDR3 runs 15 residues. CDR3 region: CASRVGGTGQNEQFF. The DNA of the CDR3 is TGTGCCAGTCGAGTAGGGGGGACCGGGCAGAATGAGCAGTTCTTC.

The gene calls are TRBV11-3 and TRBJ2-4; a possible D gene is TRBD1 (6 bases). Deletions cut 4 bases from V and 7 bases from J, with 14 bases between. This CDR3 has 14 amino acids. Looked up from germline, CDR1 is SGHNT and CDR2 is YENEEA. The CDR3 sequence: CASSSAGEGNIQYF. In nucleotides, the CDR3 is TGTGCCAGCAGCTCAGCAGGGGAAGGGAACATTCAGTACTTC.

The chain is built from TRBV5-1 and TRBJ2-7; D might be TRBD1 (6 bases). V was clipped by 4 bases and J by 3 bases, with 17 bases between them. The length of the CDR3 is 15 residues. Germline CDR1 and CDR2: SGHRS and YFSETQ. CDR3 sequence (DNA): TGCGCCAGCAGCCCGGGACAAGGGGTTTACTACGAGCAGTACTTC. Residues: CASSPGQGVYYEQYF.

The chain joins TRBV9 to TRBJ2-7, with no clear D. V gave up 7 bases and J gave up 2 bases, with 16 bases separating them. The CDR3 is 14 residues long. The germline V gene encodes CDR1 SGDLS and CDR2 YYNGEE. The CDR3 DNA is TGTGCCAGCTGCGAGCACCCCGGGCCCTACGAGCAGTACTTC. Protein product: CASCEHPGPYEQYF.

A word on this clonotype: The junction shows a germline mismatch at one end, possibly a read error. The chain recombines TRBV11-2 with TRBJ1-5; D remains ambiguous. The length of the CDR3 is 15 residues. From germline, CDR1 is SGHAT and CDR2 FQNNGV. CDR3 loop: CASSFDGLSNQPLHF. CDR3 nucleotide sequence: TGTGCCAGCAGCTTTGATGGATTGAGCAATCAACCCCTGCATTTC.

About this clonotype itself: Since a much larger clone is just one base distant, this may be a read error. The CDR3 does not end in the conserved phenylalanine or tryptophan, so this is likely a read error. The chain recombines TRBV5-1 with TRBJ1-4, with D tentatively TRBD1 (5 bases). CDR1 is SGHRS and CDR2 is YFSETQ in the germline V gene. The ends were cut back, 0 bases at V and 0 bases at J, with 12 bases in the middle. CDR3 size: 17 residues. The CDR3 here is CASSLAQGLTTNEKLFS. DNA of the CDR3: TGCGCCAGCAGCTTGGCCCAGGGATTAACAACTAATGAAAAACTGTTTTCT.

Note on this clonotype: Germline and junction disagree at one end, which may indicate a read error. The V and J genes are TRBV2 and TRBJ1-1; 10 bases align to TRBD1. The CDR3 sequence is 14 residues long. In germline, CDR1 is SNHLY, CDR2 FYNNEI. The DNA for the CDR3 is TGTGCCAGCAGCGTGCTGACAGGGGGCACTGATGCTTTCTTT. Its translation: CASSVLTGGTDAFF.

The chain is built from TRBV5-5 and TRBJ1-5, with a possible D match to TRBD1 (5 bases). Trimming took off 5 bases at V and 5 bases at J, with 11 bases between the two ends. Per germline, CDR1 SGHKS and CDR2 YYEKEE (reference sequence). This CDR3 has 13 residues. The CDR3 bases are TGTGCCAGCAGTAGGGGTATTCATCAGCCCCAGCATTTT. Its translation: CASSRGIHQPQHF.

The J gene is TRBJ2-7, the V gene TRBV4-2, with 9 nucleotides matching TRBD2. Germline V gene data show CDR1 as LGHNA and CDR2 as YNFKEQ. V lost 3 bases, J lost 3 bases, and 15 bases stayed unmatched. The CDR3 consists of 18 residues. CDR3 amino acids: CASSHEGLAGEDRYEQYF. CDR3 sequence (DNA): TGTGCCAGCAGCCATGAAGGGTTAGCGGGAGAAGACCGCTACGAGCAGTACTTC.

The J gene is TRBJ1-2, the V gene TRBV20-1; 10 bases match TRBD1. CDR3 length: 14 residues. Germline assignment: CDR1 DFQATT and CDR2 SNEGSKA (reference sequence). The trim removed 5 bases at V and 10 bases at J, leaving 13 bases unmatched. CDR3 region: CSADTHGTGDAYTF. CDR3 bases: TGCAGTGCTGATACTCACGGGACAGGGGACGCCTACACCTTC.

A remark on this clonotype: The germline gene is not matched at one end of the junction; a read error may be the cause. V gene TRBV6-1 combines with J gene TRBJ2-1, with D possibly being TRBD2 (6 bases). This CDR3 has 15 amino acids. Germline-derived CDR1 and CDR2 are MNHNS and SASEGT. CDR3 nucleotide sequence: TGTGCCAGCAGTGATACGGGGGAGGCGGGGCATGAGCACTTCTTC. Encoded protein: CASSDTGEAGHEHFF.

A remark on this clonotype: At one boundary the junction diverges from the germline segment, which might be a read error. This sequence joins TRBV25-1 and TRBJ1-2; TRBD1 matches 11 bases. The germline CDR1 and CDR2 sequences are MGHDK and SYGVNS. The CDR3 extends over 18 amino acids. The CDR3 bases are TGTGCCAGCAGTTCTCCGCGGGACAGGGGGGCGGAAGGGGGTGGCTGCATCTTC. This encodes CASSSPRDRGAEGGGCIF.